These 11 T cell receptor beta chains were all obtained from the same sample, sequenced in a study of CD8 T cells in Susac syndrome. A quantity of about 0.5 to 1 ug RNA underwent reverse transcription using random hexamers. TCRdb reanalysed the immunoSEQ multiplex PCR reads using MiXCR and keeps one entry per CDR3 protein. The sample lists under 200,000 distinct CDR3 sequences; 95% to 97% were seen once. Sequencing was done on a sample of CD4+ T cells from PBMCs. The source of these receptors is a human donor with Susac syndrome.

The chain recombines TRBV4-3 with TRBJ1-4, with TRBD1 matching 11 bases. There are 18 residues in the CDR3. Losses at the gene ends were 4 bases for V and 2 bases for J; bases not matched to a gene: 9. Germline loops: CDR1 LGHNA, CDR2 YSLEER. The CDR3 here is CASSRGRTGGVTNEKLFF. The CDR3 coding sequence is TGCGCCAGCAGCCGCGGCAGGACAGGGGGCGTCACTAATGAAAAACTGTTTTTT.

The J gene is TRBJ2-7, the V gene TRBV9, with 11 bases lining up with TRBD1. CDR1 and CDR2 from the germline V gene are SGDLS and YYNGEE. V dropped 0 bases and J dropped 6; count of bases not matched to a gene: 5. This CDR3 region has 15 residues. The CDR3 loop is CASSVAPGTGGEQYF. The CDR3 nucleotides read TGTGCCAGCAGCGTAGCTCCCGGGACAGGGGGCGAGCAGTACTTC.

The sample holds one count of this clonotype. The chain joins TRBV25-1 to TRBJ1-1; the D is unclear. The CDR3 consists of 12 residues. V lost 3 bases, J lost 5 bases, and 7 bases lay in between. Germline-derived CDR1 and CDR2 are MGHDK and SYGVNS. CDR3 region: CASSDYSTEAFF. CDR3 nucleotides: TGTGCCAGCAGTGATTACTCTACTGAAGCTTTCTTT.

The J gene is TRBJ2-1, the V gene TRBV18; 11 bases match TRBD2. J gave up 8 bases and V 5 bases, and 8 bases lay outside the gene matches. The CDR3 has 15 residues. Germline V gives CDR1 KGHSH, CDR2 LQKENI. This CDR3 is CASSSGLAVLDEQFF. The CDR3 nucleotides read TGTGCCAGCTCATCGGGACTAGCGGTATTGGATGAGCAGTTCTTC.

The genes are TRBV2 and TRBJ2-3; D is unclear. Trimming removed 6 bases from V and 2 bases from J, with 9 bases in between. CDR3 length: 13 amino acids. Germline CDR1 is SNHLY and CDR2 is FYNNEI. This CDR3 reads CASSLAYTDTQYF. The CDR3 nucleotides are TGTGCCAGCAGCCTCGCCTACACAGATACGCAGTATTTT.

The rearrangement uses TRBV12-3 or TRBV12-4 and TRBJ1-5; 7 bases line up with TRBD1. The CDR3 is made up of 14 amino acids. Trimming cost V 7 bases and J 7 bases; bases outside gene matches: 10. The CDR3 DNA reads TGTGCCAGCACACAAACAGGGGAAGGCCAGCCCCAGCATTTT. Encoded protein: CASTQTGEGQPQHF.

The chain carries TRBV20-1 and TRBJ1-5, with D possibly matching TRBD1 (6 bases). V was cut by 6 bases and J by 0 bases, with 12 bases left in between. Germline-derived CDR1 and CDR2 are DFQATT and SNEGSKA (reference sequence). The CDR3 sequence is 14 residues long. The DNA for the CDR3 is TGCAGTGCCCCGGACAGTTATAGCAATCAGCCCCAGCATTTT. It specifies CSAPDSYSNQPQHF.

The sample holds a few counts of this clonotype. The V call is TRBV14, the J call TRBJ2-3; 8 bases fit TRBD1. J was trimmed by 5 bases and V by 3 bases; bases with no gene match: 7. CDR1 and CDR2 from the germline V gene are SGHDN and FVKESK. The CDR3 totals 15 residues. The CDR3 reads CASSHRTGHGDTQYF. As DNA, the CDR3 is TGTGCCAGCAGCCACCGGACAGGGCATGGAGATACGCAGTATTTT.

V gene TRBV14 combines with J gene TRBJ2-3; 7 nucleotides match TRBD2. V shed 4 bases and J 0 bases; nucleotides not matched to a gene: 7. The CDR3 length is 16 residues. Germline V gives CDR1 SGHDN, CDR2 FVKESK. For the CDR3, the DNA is TGTGCCAGCAGCCGACTTGGTAGCGGGAGCACAGATACGCAGTATTTT. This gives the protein CASSRLGSGSTDTQYF. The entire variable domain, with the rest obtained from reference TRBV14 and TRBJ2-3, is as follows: EAGVTQFPSHSVIEKGQTVTLRCDPISGHDNLYWYRRVMGKEIKFLLHFVKESKQDESGMPNNRFLAERTGGTYSTLKVQPAELEDSGVYFCASSRLGSGSTDTQYFGPGTRLTVL.

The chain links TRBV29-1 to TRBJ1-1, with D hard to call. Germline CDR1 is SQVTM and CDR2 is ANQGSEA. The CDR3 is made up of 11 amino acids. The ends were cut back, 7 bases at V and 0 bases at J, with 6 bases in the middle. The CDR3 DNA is TGCAGCGGTCTCTTGAACACTGAAGCTTTCTTT. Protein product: CSGLLNTEAFF.

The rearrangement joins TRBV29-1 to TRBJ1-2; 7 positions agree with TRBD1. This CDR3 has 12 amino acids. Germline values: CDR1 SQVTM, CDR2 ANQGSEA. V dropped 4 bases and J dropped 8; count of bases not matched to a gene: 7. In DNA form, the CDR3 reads TGCAGCGTTGGTGACAGGGCCGCGGGCTACACCTTC. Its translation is CSVGDRAAGYTF.